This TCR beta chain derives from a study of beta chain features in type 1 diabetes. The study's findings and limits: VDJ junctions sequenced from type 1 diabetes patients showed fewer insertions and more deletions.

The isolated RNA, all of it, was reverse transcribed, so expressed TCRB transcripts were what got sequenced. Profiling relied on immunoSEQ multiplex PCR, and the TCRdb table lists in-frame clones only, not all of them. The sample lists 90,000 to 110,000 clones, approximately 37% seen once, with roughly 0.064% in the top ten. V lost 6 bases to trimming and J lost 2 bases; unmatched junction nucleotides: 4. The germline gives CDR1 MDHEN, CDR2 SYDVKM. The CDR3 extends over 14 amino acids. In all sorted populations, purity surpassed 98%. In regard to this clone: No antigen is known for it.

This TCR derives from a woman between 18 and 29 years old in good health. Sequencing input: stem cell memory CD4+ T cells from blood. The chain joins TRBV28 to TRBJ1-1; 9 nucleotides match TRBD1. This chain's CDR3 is CASSIQGANTEAFF. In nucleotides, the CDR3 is TGTGCCAGCAGCATACAGGGGGCTAACACTGAAGCTTTCTTT.